The 27 T cell receptor beta chains presented below share a single source sample, sequenced in a study of cytotoxic CD8 clonotypes in ibrutinib-treated CLL. Method: immunoSEQ multiplex PCR; TCRdb's copy keeps in-frame clones and lacks some. This sample yields 250,000 to 350,000 clones, of which around 76% are seen a single time; around 5.3% belongs to the top ten. Material: PBMCs, obtained at disease progression, from a patient treated with ibrutinib. The receptors were sampled from a human donor with chronic lymphocytic leukemia.

The V call is TRBV5-1, the J call TRBJ2-7; no clear D. The CDR3 extends over 14 amino acids. V lost 2 bases to trimming and J lost 3 bases, with 12 bases between them. Per germline, CDR1 SGHRS and CDR2 YFSETQ. The CDR3, as DNA: TGCGCCAGCAGCTTACAAGGTCGAGGCTACGAGCAGTACTTC. Translating gives CASSLQGRGYEQYF.

The genes are TRBV5-1 and TRBJ2-7, with TRBD1 identical over 8 bases. The germline CDR1 and CDR2 sequences are SGHRS and YFSETQ. The CDR3 is 11 amino acids. After removal of 4 bases from V and 9 bases from J, the junction contained 3 bases not matched to a gene. CDR3: CASSPGQGQYF. Written as DNA, the CDR3 is TGCGCCAGCAGCCCCGGACAGGGGCAGTACTTC.

This clone appeared once. V usage is TRBV7-2 and J usage is TRBJ2-3, with D perhaps TRBD2 (6 bases). CDR1 is SGHTA and CDR2 is FQGNSA in the germline V gene. The germline V and J ends were trimmed by 5 bases and 2 bases, with 17 bases remaining between them. This CDR3 is 16 amino acids long. CDR3 sequence: CASSPTNGGYTDTQYF. CDR3 nucleotides: TGTGCCAGCAGCCCTACCAACGGGGGTTACACAGATACGCAGTATTTT.

The chain employs TRBV10-1 and TRBJ2-3, with unresolved D. The CDR3 contains 13 residues. V lost 4 bases to trimming and J lost 2 bases, with 7 bases between them. CDR1 is WNHNN, CDR2 SYGVQD, per germline (reference sequence). The CDR3 DNA is TGCGCCAGCAGTGGACCTTTCACAGATACGCAGTATTTT. Protein: CASSGPFTDTQYF.

This chain connects TRBV2 to TRBJ2-3, with 8 bases fitting TRBD2. After removal of 4 bases from V and 1 base from J, the junction contained 7 bases not matched to a gene. Looked up from germline, CDR1 is SNHLY and CDR2 is FYNNEI. The CDR3 contains 16 residues. The CDR3 is CASSAGGGPRTDTQYF. CDR3 DNA: TGTGCCAGCAGTGCGGGCGGGGGGCCTCGCACAGATACGCAGTATTTT.

The V and J genes are TRBV29-1 and TRBJ2-6; 8 positions agree with TRBD2. The J segment lost 1 base and the V segment lost 0 bases, leaving 2 bases of the junction unmatched. This CDR3 region has 16 residues. Germline CDR1 reads SQVTM; CDR2 reads ANQGSEA. CDR3 nucleotide sequence: TGCAGCGTTGAAGATCGCGGGGGGTCTGGGGCCAACGTCCTGACTTTC. It specifies CSVEDRGGSGANVLTF. The full variable domain, rest sourced from reference TRBV29-1 and TRBJ2-6, is SAVISQKPSRDICQRGTSLTIQCQVDSQVTMMFWYRQQPGQSLTLIATANQGSEATYESGFVIDKFPISRPNLTFSTLTVSNMSPEDSSIYLCSVEDRGGSGANVLTFGAGSRLTVL.

V and J are TRBV15 and TRBJ2-4; TRBD2 agrees at 7 bases. J gave up 8 bases and V 3 bases, and 7 bases lay outside the gene matches. The CDR3 covers 14 residues. Per germline, CDR1 LNHNV and CDR2 YYDKDF (reference sequence). CDR3 in DNA: TGTGCCACCAGCAGGGTGGGGGGGTGGTACATTCAGTACTTC. Its protein is CATSRVGGWYIQYF.

V is TRBV27 and J is TRBJ1-1; D possibly corresponds to TRBD1 (5 bases). Germline lookup yields CDR1 MNHEY and CDR2 SMNVEV (reference sequence). V was shortened by 5 bases and J by 2 bases, with 21 bases between the two germline ends. The CDR3 runs 17 residues. The CDR3 sequence: CASSADALGRGNTEAFF. The CDR3 coding sequence is TGTGCCAGCAGTGCAGACGCCCTGGGACGGGGAAACACTGAAGCTTTCTTT.

This rearrangement joins TRBV19 to TRBJ2-3; D is unclear. The CDR3 runs 13 residues. V shed 6 bases and J shed 4 bases, with 11 bases lying between them. The germline V gene encodes CDR1 LNHDA and CDR2 SQIVND (reference sequence). This chain's CDR3 is CASSPVGPDTQYF. The CDR3 region has the DNA TGTGCCAGTAGCCCCGTAGGCCCAGATACGCAGTATTTT.

V gene TRBV5-1 combines with J gene TRBJ2-3; TRBD2 matches at 8 bases. The CDR3 has 19 amino acids. J gave up 4 bases and V 0 bases, and 16 bases lay outside the gene matches. Germline V gene lookup returns CDR1 SGHRS and CDR2 YFSETQ. The DNA for the CDR3 is TGCGCCAGCAGCTTGGGGCCCCTTGGCGGGGGGACGCTGCCAGATACGCAGTATTTT. Its protein product is CASSLGPLGGGTLPDTQYF.

The chain is built from TRBV6-6 and TRBJ1-2, with TRBD1 identical over 11 bases. Germline V gene data show CDR1 as MNHNY and CDR2 as SVGAGI (reference sequence). V lost 2 bases and J lost 4; bases outside the gene matches: 6. The CDR3 loop spans 16 amino acids. The chain's CDR3 is CASSYTGQGEIYGYTF. DNA for the CDR3: TGTGCCAGCAGTTACACGGGACAGGGGGAGATCTATGGCTACACCTTC.

The V and J genes are TRBV10-3 and TRBJ2-7, with D unclear. The germline V and J ends were trimmed by 2 bases and 0 bases, with 5 bases remaining between them. This CDR3 is 13 amino acids long. Germline V gene sequence: CDR1 ENHRY, CDR2 SYGVKD. The CDR3 DNA is TGTGCCATCAGTGAGCGATTCTCCTACGAGCAGTACTTC. Its translation is CAISERFSYEQYF.

The chain carries TRBV5-1 and TRBJ2-5; D unresolved. The CDR3 extends over 17 amino acids. Germline V gives CDR1 SGHRS, CDR2 YFSETQ. The germline V and J ends were trimmed by 0 bases and 2 bases, with 17 bases remaining between them. In nucleotides, the CDR3 is TGCGCCAGCAGCTTGGGGATTTGGGGTCAGAAACAAGAGACCCAGTACTTC. Its translation: CASSLGIWGQKQETQYF. Drawing the rest from reference TRBV5-1 and TRBJ2-5, the complete variable domain is KAGVTQTPRYLIKTRGQQVTLSCSPISGHRSVSWYQQTPGQGLQFLFEYFSETQRNKGNFPGRFSGRQFSNSRSEMNVSTLELGDSALYLCASSLGIWGQKQETQYFGPGTRLLVL.

Remarks on this clone: One junction end disagrees with the germline gene, perhaps due to a read error. The genes are TRBV7-2 and TRBJ1-2; D might be TRBD1 (5 bases). Germline CDR1 reads SGHTA; CDR2 reads FQGNSA. This CDR3 has 13 residues. The CDR3 sequence: CASSIEGYGASYF. The CDR3 coding sequence is TGTGCCAGCAGCATAGAGGGTTACGGGGCCTCTTACTTC.

The sample holds a few counts of this clone. The chain recombines TRBV4-1 with TRBJ1-2; 9 bases are a match to TRBD1. The CDR3 has 15 amino acids. CDR1 is MGHRA, CDR2 YSYEKL, per germline. The J segment lost 4 bases and the V segment lost 2 bases, leaving 5 bases of the junction unmatched. This CDR3 reads CASSQQQGALYGYTF. The DNA for the CDR3 is TGCGCCAGCAGCCAACAACAGGGGGCCCTCTATGGCTACACCTTC.

The chain joins TRBV5-1 to TRBJ1-3; D is unclear. CDR3 length equals 12 residues. Germline-derived CDR1 and CDR2 are SGHRS and YFSETQ. Trimming shortened V by 3 bases and J by 4 bases, and 5 bases separated the two germline ends. CDR3 sequence (DNA): TGCGCCAGCAGCTCCGCGGGAAACACCATATATTTT. This translates into CASSSAGNTIYF. The full variable domain, completed using reference TRBV5-1 and TRBJ1-3, is KAGVTQTPRYLIKTRGQQVTLSCSPISGHRSVSWYQQTPGQGLQFLFEYFSETQRNKGNFPGRFSGRQFSNSRSEMNVSTLELGDSALYLCASSSAGNTIYFGEGSWLTVV.

V usage is TRBV19 and J usage is TRBJ1-2; D call uncertain. The CDR3 spans 13 residues. The germline CDR1 and CDR2 sequences are LNHDA and SQIVND (reference sequence). Trimming took off 10 bases at V and 1 base at J, with 13 bases between the two ends. The CDR3 region is CATTPRGNYGYTF. The DNA for the CDR3 is TGTGCCACCACCCCCCGGGGTAACTATGGCTACACCTTC.

This clone came up a few times. CDR3 loop: CASSPRQGWETQYF. DNA of the CDR3: TGTGCCAGCTCCCCTCGGCAGGGTTGGGAGACCCAGTACTTC. The chain uses TRBV18 and TRBJ2-5; D may be TRBD1 (5 bases). Trimming removed 6 bases from V and 5 bases from J, with 16 bases in between. The length of the CDR3 is 14 residues. Germline V gene data show CDR1 as KGHSH and CDR2 as LQKENI.

The chain carries TRBV28 and TRBJ1-5; D is uncertain. This CDR3 region has 11 residues. Germline CDR1 is MDHEN and CDR2 is SYDVKM. V lost 3 bases and J 8 bases, leaving 5 bases between the germline ends. The CDR3 spells CASSFREPQHF. The CDR3 DNA reads as TGTGCCAGCAGTTTTAGGGAGCCCCAGCATTTT.

This clone was recorded a few times. The chain links TRBV2 to TRBJ2-1, with D possibly called TRBD1 or TRBD2 (5 bases each). This CDR3 has 14 amino acids. Germline CDR1 SNHLY, CDR2 FYNNEI. V dropped 2 bases and J dropped 7 bases, with 12 bases sitting between them. The CDR3 region is CASSEIVWGNEQFF. The CDR3 DNA is TGTGCCAGCAGTGAAATCGTATGGGGGAATGAGCAGTTCTTC.

V gene TRBV18 combines with J gene TRBJ1-6; D is uncertain. V lost 4 bases and J lost 7, with 14 bases in between. Looked up from germline, CDR1 is KGHSH and CDR2 is LQKENI. CDR3 length equals 15 residues. CDR3 coding DNA: TGTGCCAGCTCACTGGGTACTCGGTTCAATTCACCCCTCCACTTT. This translates into CASSLGTRFNSPLHF.

The V gene is TRBV19, the J gene TRBJ2-7, with D unclear. With 7 bases removed from V and 6 bases from J, the gap between germline ends came to 25 bases. Germline-derived CDR1 and CDR2 are LNHDA and SQIVND (reference sequence). The CDR3 has 16 residues. The CDR3 reads CASTLNSGPGVVEQYF. In DNA form, the CDR3 reads TGTGCCAGTACCCTAAACAGTGGGCCAGGCGTAGTCGAGCAGTACTTC.

This clone was seen only once. The genes are TRBV5-4 and TRBJ2-3, with 10 bases fitting TRBD2. Losses at the gene ends were 4 bases for V and 6 bases for J; bases not matched to a gene: 8. This CDR3 spans 15 amino acids. The V gene's germline CDR1 is SGHNT and CDR2 YYREEE (reference sequence). Here the CDR3 reads CASSRAGGLGDTQYF. The DNA for the CDR3 is TGTGCCAGCAGCCGAGCGGGAGGGCTTGGGGATACGCAGTATTTT.

The table lists this clone with a count of one. V and J are TRBV9 and TRBJ1-1; D remains unclear. From germline, CDR1 is SGDLS and CDR2 YYNGEE. The CDR3 covers 12 residues. V was shortened by 0 bases and J by 4 bases, with 4 bases between the two germline ends. The DNA of the CDR3 is TGTGCCAGCAGCGTAGAGGGCACTGAAGCTTTCTTT. Its translation is CASSVEGTEAFF.

V and J are TRBV13 and TRBJ2-3; D is unresolved. Germline loops: CDR1 PRHDT, CDR2 FYEKMQ (reference sequence). This CDR3 comprises 11 residues. V lost 5 bases to trimming and J lost 4 bases, with 4 bases between them. CDR3: CASSRSDTQYF. The CDR3 coding sequence is TGTGCCAGCAGCCGATCAGATACGCAGTATTTT. The whole variable domain, remainder taken from reference TRBV13 and TRBJ2-3, is AAGVIQSPRHLIKEKRETATLKCYPIPRHDTVYWYQQGPGQDPQFLISFYEKMQSDKGSIPDRFSAQQFSDYHSELNMSSLELGDSALYFCASSRSDTQYFGPGTRLTVL.

The gene calls are TRBV19 and TRBJ2-7; maybe TRBD1 (6 bases). The CDR3 runs to 14 residues. CDR1 and CDR2 (germline): LNHDA, SQIVND (reference sequence). V gave up 4 bases and J gave up 2 bases, with 12 bases separating them. The CDR3 spells CASSNYEGAYEQYF. The CDR3 DNA reads TGTGCCAGTAGTAATTACGAGGGGGCCTACGAGCAGTACTTC.

The chain carries TRBV29-1 and TRBJ2-3; D gene ambiguous. Deletions cut 4 bases from V and 1 base from J, with 6 bases between. Germline V gene sequence: CDR1 SQVTM, CDR2 ANQGSEA. This CDR3 has 12 residues. DNA for the CDR3: TGCAGCGTTGCGGAACGCACAGATACGCAGTATTTT. Translated, it gives CSVAERTDTQYF.